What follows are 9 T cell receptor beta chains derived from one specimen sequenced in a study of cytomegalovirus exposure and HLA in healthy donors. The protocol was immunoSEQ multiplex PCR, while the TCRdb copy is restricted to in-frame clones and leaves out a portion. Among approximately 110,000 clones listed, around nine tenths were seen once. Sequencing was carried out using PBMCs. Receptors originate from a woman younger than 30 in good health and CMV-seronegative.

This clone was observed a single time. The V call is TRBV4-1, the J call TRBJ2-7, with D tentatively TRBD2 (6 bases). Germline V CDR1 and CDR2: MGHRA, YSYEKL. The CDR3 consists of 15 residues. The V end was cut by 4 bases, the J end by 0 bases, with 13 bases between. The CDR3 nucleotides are TGCGCCAGCAGCCCGAAGGCGGGGTCCTCCTACGAGCAGTACTTC. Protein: CASSPKAGSSYEQYF.

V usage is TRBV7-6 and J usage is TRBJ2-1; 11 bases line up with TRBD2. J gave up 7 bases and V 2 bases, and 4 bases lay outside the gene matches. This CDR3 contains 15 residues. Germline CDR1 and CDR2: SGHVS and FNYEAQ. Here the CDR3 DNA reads TGTGCCAGCAGCTTAAGTCTAGCGGGAGGTAATGAGCAGTTCTTC. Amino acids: CASSLSLAGGNEQFF.

For the CDR3, the DNA is TGTGCCAGCAGCTGGGCTAGCGGGGGGACCTACAATGAGCAGTTCTTC. It is translated as CASSWASGGTYNEQFF. This sequence joins TRBV7-9 and TRBJ2-1, with TRBD2 identical over 11 bases. The CDR3 has 16 amino acids. Losses at the gene ends were 4 bases for V and 2 bases for J; bases not matched to a gene: 4. Germline CDR1 is SEHNR and CDR2 is FQNEAQ (reference sequence).

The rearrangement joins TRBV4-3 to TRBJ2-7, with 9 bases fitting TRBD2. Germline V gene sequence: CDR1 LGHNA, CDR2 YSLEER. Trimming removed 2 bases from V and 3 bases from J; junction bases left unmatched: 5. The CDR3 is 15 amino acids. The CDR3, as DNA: TGCGCCAGCAGCCAAAGGACTAGCGTGAGCTACGAGCAGTACTTC. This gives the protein CASSQRTSVSYEQYF.

This CDR3 reads CASTPSPLVERESSTDTQYF. The DNA of the CDR3 is TGTGCCAGCACCCCTTCCCCTCTTGTTGAGCGGGAGTCCAGCACAGATACGCAGTATTTT. The rearrangement joins TRBV7-3 to TRBJ2-3, with 8 positions matching TRBD2. Per the germline V gene, CDR1 is SGHTA and CDR2 is FQGTGA. The trim removed 7 bases at V and 0 bases at J, leaving 21 bases unmatched. CDR3 size: 20 residues.

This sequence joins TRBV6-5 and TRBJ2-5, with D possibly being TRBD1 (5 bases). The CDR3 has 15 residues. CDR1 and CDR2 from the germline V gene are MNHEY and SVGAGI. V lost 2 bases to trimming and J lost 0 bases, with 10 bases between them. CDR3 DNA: TGTGCCAGCAGTTACCGCGGACACGACCAAGAGACCCAGTACTTC. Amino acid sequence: CASSYRGHDQETQYF.

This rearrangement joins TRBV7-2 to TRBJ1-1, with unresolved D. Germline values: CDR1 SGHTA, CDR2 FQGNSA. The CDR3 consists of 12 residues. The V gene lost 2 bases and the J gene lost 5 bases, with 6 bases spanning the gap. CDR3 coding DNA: TGTGCCAGCAGCTTAAGTCGGACTGAAGCTTTCTTT. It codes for CASSLSRTEAFF.

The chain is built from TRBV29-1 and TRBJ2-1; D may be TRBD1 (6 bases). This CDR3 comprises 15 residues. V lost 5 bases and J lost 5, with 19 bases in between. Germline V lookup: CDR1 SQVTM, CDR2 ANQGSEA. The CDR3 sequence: CSVRGVQGTNNEQFF. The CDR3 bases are TGCAGCGTTCGTGGCGTTCAGGGGACGAACAATGAGCAGTTCTTC.

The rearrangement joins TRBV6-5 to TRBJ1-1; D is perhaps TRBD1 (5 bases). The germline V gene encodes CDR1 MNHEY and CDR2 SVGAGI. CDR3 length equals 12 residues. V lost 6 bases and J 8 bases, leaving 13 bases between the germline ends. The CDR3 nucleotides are TGTGCCAGCAGATCTACTTACAGGGAAGCTTTCTTT. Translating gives CASRSTYREAFF.